This TCR beta chain was recorded in a study of cytomegalovirus exposure and HLA in healthy donors. Study-wide results and limits: In a later analysis, productive TCRs from donors in an Asian-associated ancestry cluster reportedly carried fewer N-insertions than the cohort mean. A cluster of highly shared sequence variants was likely a sequencing artifact.

The CDR3 spans 13 residues. Per germline, CDR1 SGHNT and CDR2 YYREEE (reference sequence). Between the trimmed V and J ends, which lost 0 bases and 9 bases, there was a span of 7 bases. As regards this clone: Antigen specificity is unknown.

The PCR was carried out with 60 Vbeta primers and 13 Jbeta primers. The method was immunoSEQ multiplex PCR; TCRdb's version includes in-frame clones alone and lacks a portion of them. The sample carries around 90,000 clones, about 81% recorded once. The chain is built from TRBV5-4 and TRBJ1-6, with a tentative D call TRBD1 (6 bases). This receptor was taken from a woman aged 40 to 50 in good health and CMV-seronegative. The sequencing input was PBMCs. CDR3 DNA sequence: TGTGCCAGCAGCTTGGGGGGGCCTTCACCCCTCCACTTT. As protein: CASSLGGPSPLHF.